This TCR beta chain comes out of a study of blood T cell repertoires in COVID-19. Study-wide background: Italy, Spain and the United States were the sources of the convalescent and acute COVID-19 samples. In each case, the material was cDNA or gDNA derived from T cells, B-cell-depleted T cells, or PBMCs.

Under the authors' procedure: From reference gene primer amplification, estimates of nucleated cell counts were derived. Sequenced by immunoSEQ multiplex PCR; TCRdb stores in-frame clones only, minus some. The D gene and trimming were derived from the DNA, and the V and J assignments and clone size from that table. The sample has around 130,000 clones; approximately 87% are singletons. This receptor was taken from a woman aged 55-69 years with acute or convalescent COVID-19. Material: peripheral blood.

The CDR3 nucleotides read TGTGCCAGCAGCCTATATGACAGGGACAGGGAGGAAAAACTGTTTTTT. It encodes CASSLYDRDREEKLFF. The chain couples TRBV3-1 (or the pseudogene TRBV3-2) to TRBJ1-4; 9 bases map to TRBD1. Trimming at V came to 4 bases and at J to 8 bases, leaving 11 bases not matched to a gene. The CDR3 extends over 16 amino acids. Germline CDR1 reads LGHDT; CDR2 reads YNNKEL (reference sequence).